The 26 T cell receptor beta chains reported below all come from one sample, sequenced in a study of T cell responses to AZD1222 COVID-19 vaccine. Only in-frame clones appear in the TCRdb table, and some are missing; sequencing was by immunoSEQ multiplex PCR. The table lists about 150,000 clones, around 90% of them singletons. This material consisted of peripheral blood, taken on day 0 of AZD1222 vaccination. The receptors were gathered from an adult in good health.

This chain joins TRBV6-5 and TRBJ1-1; 10 bases align to TRBD1. V shed 2 bases and J 4 bases; nucleotides not matched to a gene: 1. CDR1 is MNHEY, CDR2 SVGAGI, per germline. The CDR3 runs 14 residues. Written as DNA, the CDR3 is TGTGCCAGCAGTTACAGGGACAGGGGCACTGAAGCTTTCTTT. As protein: CASSYRDRGTEAFF.

J is TRBJ2-5 and V is TRBV7-8; D perhaps matches TRBD2 (6 bases). V lost 5 bases and J lost 5, with 12 bases in between. This CDR3 is 13 amino acids long. CDR1 and CDR2 (germline): SGHVS, FQNEAQ. This CDR3 reads CASSTPAGETQYF. The CDR3 coding sequence is TGTGCCAGCAGCACACCGGCGGGGGAGACCCAGTACTTC.

V and J are TRBV18 and TRBJ1-2, with D possibly TRBD1 on 5 matching bases. CDR1 is KGHSH, CDR2 LQKENI, per germline. V was clipped by 3 bases and J by 3 bases, with 11 bases between them. The CDR3 extends over 14 amino acids. In nucleotides, the CDR3 is TGTGCCAGCTCACCCCTCGACAGCGACTATGGCTACACCTTC. Protein: CASSPLDSDYGYTF.

The CDR3 DNA reads TGTGCCAGCTCACCACGGTCAGAAGAGACCCAGTACTTC. Residues: CASSPRSEETQYF. The chain uses TRBV18 and TRBJ2-5; unclear D gene. The CDR3 covers 13 residues. Germline V gene sequence: CDR1 KGHSH, CDR2 LQKENI. Trimming left V 1 base short and J 3 bases short, with 6 bases between.

The chain employs TRBV20-1 and TRBJ1-1, with 8 bases fitting TRBD1. V was clipped by 3 bases and J by 5 bases; unmatched bases: 5. CDR3 length equals 13 residues. Germline CDR1 reads DFQATT; CDR2 reads SNEGSKA (reference sequence). The DNA of the CDR3 is TGCAGTGCTAGTAATACAGGGGGGACTGAAGCTTTCTTT. It codes for CSASNTGGTEAFF.

As DNA, the CDR3 is TGTGCCAGCACCGAGGGACAAAACAATGAGCAGTTCTTC. Amino acid sequence: CASTEGQNNEQFF. This chain joins TRBV12-3 or TRBV12-4 and TRBJ2-1; weak D call: TRBD1 (6 bases). The CDR3 is 13 amino acids. V was cut by 7 bases and J by 5 bases, with 12 bases left in between.

This chain uses TRBV5-1 with TRBJ1-2, with 8 bases that match TRBD1. The J segment lost 5 bases and the V segment lost 4 bases, leaving 7 bases of the junction unmatched. Germline loops: CDR1 SGHRS, CDR2 YFSETQ. The CDR3 contains 14 residues. CDR3 protein: CASSQQGGYYGYTF. The CDR3 DNA follows: TGCGCCAGCAGCCAACAGGGGGGTTATTATGGCTACACCTTC.

The rearrangement uses TRBV3-1 (or the pseudogene TRBV3-2) and TRBJ2-4, with D uncertain. The CDR3 loop spans 16 amino acids. CDR1 and CDR2 (germline): LGHDT, YNNKEL (reference sequence). The germline V and J ends were trimmed by 4 bases and 1 base, with 14 bases remaining between them. The DNA of the CDR3 is TGTGCCAGCAGCCCTGGCGCCCAGAGGGCCAAAAACATTCAGTACTTC. It specifies CASSPGAQRAKNIQYF.

V is TRBV7-9 and J is TRBJ2-7; D ambiguous. The germline CDR1 and CDR2 sequences are SEHNR and FQNEAQ (reference sequence). Trimming removed 3 bases at V and 0 bases at J, with 15 bases between. CDR3 length: 16 residues. CDR3 coding DNA: TGTGCCAGCAGCTTCCCCGACGCGGCAGACTCCTACGAGCAGTACTTC. This translates into CASSFPDAADSYEQYF.

This clone was picked up one time. This chain links TRBV7-9 with TRBJ1-2; D is uncertain. Trimming took 0 bases from V and 8 from J, leaving 10 bases between them. Looked up from germline, CDR1 is SEHNR and CDR2 is FQNEAQ (reference sequence). The CDR3 consists of 13 residues. DNA of the CDR3: TGTGCCAGCAGCTTAGCCGAGAAACGGGGCTACACCTTC. Protein product: CASSLAEKRGYTF.

The J gene is TRBJ1-4, the V gene TRBV5-1; possibly TRBD1 for D (6 bases). Germline V gene sequence: CDR1 SGHRS, CDR2 YFSETQ. This CDR3 comprises 15 residues. The V gene lost 7 bases and the J gene lost 0 bases, with 13 bases spanning the gap. CDR3 sequence reads: CASQDRSSTNEKLFF. CDR3 coding DNA: TGCGCCAGCCAAGACAGGTCCTCAACTAATGAAAAACTGTTTTTT.

The chain carries TRBV11-3 and TRBJ2-1; 8 positions agree with TRBD2. The V and J ends lost 3 bases and 5 bases, in that order; junction bases with no gene match: 6. The CDR3 consists of 15 residues. Germline lookup yields CDR1 SGHNT and CDR2 YENEEA. The CDR3 DNA reads as TGTGCCAGCAGCTTTGGCGGGGGGCCCCACAATGAGCAGTTCTTC. Translation gives CASSFGGGPHNEQFF.

Comment on this clone: Within the sample, other DNA sequences also encode this same CDR3. V gene TRBV5-1 combines with J gene TRBJ2-1; TRBD2 is a possible D gene (5 bases). The CDR3 sequence is 15 residues long. The ends were cut back, 0 bases at V and 2 bases at J, with 9 bases in the middle. CDR1 is SGHRS and CDR2 is YFSETQ in the germline V gene. The CDR3 spells CASSLVSGAYNEQFF. The CDR3 DNA sequence: TGCGCCAGCAGCTTGGTGTCCGGGGCCTACAATGAGCAGTTCTTC.

V and J are TRBV27 and TRBJ1-5, with TRBD1 as a possible D gene (6 bases). Germline V gene sequence: CDR1 MNHEY, CDR2 SMNVEV (reference sequence). Trimming left V 3 bases short and J 6 bases short, with 18 bases between. This CDR3 is 16 amino acids long. CDR3: CASSLKARGGGQPQHF. The CDR3, as DNA: TGTGCCAGCAGTTTGAAAGCCAGGGGAGGTGGTCAGCCCCAGCATTTT.

This sequence joins TRBV30 and TRBJ2-7, with D possibly being TRBD1 (7 bases). CDR1 GTSNPN and CDR2 SVGIG come from the germline V gene (reference sequence). The germline V and J ends were trimmed by 4 bases and 4 bases, with 14 bases remaining between them. The CDR3 runs to 13 residues. CDR3 sequence: CAWKVAGGYEQYF. The CDR3 nucleotides read TGTGCCTGGAAGGTGGCAGGGGGGTACGAGCAGTACTTC. Variable domain in full (rest from reference TRBV30 and TRBJ2-7): SQTIHQWPATLVQPVGSPLSLECTVEGTSNPNLYWYRQAAGRGLQLLFYSVGIGQISSEVPQNLSASRPQDRQFILSSKKLLLSDSGFYLCAWKVAGGYEQYFGPGTRLTVT.

J is TRBJ1-3 and V is TRBV18; 7 nucleotides match TRBD1. Germline V gene data show CDR1 as KGHSH and CDR2 as LQKENI. Losses at the gene ends were 4 bases for V and 3 bases for J; bases not matched to a gene: 3. The CDR3 has 14 residues. The CDR3 sequence: CASSLRDSGNTIYF. Here the CDR3 DNA reads TGTGCCAGCTCACTCCGGGACAGTGGAAACACCATATATTTT.

The rearrangement joins TRBV11-2 to TRBJ2-7; possible D gene TRBD2, 5 bases. This CDR3 region has 14 residues. The germline gives CDR1 SGHAT, CDR2 FQNNGV. Trimming pared 0 bases from V and 4 bases from J, leaving 10 bases between. The CDR3 region is CASSLDTGIYEQYF. As DNA, the CDR3 is TGTGCCAGCAGCTTAGATACCGGGATATACGAGCAGTACTTC.

V gene TRBV10-3 combines with J gene TRBJ2-5; weak D call: TRBD2 (6 bases). Germline-derived CDR1 and CDR2 are ENHRY and SYGVKD. The CDR3 is 13 residues long. V lost 4 bases, J lost 5 bases, and 11 bases lay in between. Here the CDR3 reads CAISGRLVETQYF. CDR3 nucleotide sequence: TGTGCCATCAGTGGACGACTAGTTGAGACCCAGTACTTC.

The sample holds one count of this clone. V usage is TRBV5-1 and J usage is TRBJ2-5; 7 bases are shared with TRBD1. J lost 5 bases, V lost 0 bases, and 4 bases had no gene match. Germline V gives CDR1 SGHRS, CDR2 YFSETQ. CDR3 length: 14 amino acids. Here the CDR3 reads CASSLVVRGETQYF. For the CDR3, the DNA is TGCGCCAGCAGCTTGGTCGTCAGGGGGGAGACCCAGTACTTC.

The chain uses TRBV19 and TRBJ1-5, with 11 bases that match TRBD1. The germline CDR1 and CDR2 sequences are LNHDA and SQIVND (reference sequence). The J segment lost 2 bases and the V segment lost 1 base, leaving 1 base of the junction unmatched. The CDR3 runs to 16 residues. CDR3 sequence (DNA): TGTGCCAGTAGTATAGGGGGACAGGGGGGCAATCAGCCCCAGCATTTT. It encodes CASSIGGQGGNQPQHF.

This clone was recorded once. The chain uses TRBV7-2 and TRBJ1-2; D gene uncertain. The CDR3 covers 13 residues. Germline CDR1 reads SGHTA; CDR2 reads FQGNSA. V was pared by 6 bases and J by 3 bases, with 11 bases between. CDR3 in amino acids: CASSPEQHYGYTF. The CDR3 DNA reads TGTGCCAGCAGTCCAGAACAGCACTATGGCTACACCTTC.

The V call is TRBV6-4, the J call TRBJ2-7; the D is unclear. CDR3 length: 13 residues. Germline loops: CDR1 MRHNA, CDR2 SNTAGT. Trimming removed 2 bases at V and 5 bases at J, with 10 bases between. This chain's CDR3 is CASSDRAVNEQYF. The CDR3 nucleotides are TGTGCCAGCAGTGACAGGGCGGTCAACGAGCAGTACTTC.

This clone was recorded only once. The V call is TRBV19, the J call TRBJ1-2; D unresolved. The CDR3 consists of 13 residues. Per germline, CDR1 LNHDA and CDR2 SQIVND (reference sequence). Trimming pared 1 base from V and 6 bases from J, leaving 9 bases between. The chain's CDR3 is CASSIGVWHGYTF. DNA for the CDR3: TGTGCCAGTAGTATAGGAGTCTGGCATGGCTACACCTTC.

The chain employs TRBV6-1 and TRBJ1-6; no clear D. The CDR3 length is 15 residues. Per the germline V gene, CDR1 is MNHNS and CDR2 is SASEGT. Trimming took off 8 bases at V and 10 bases at J, with 21 bases between the two ends. CDR3 residues: CASAPGDWERSPLHF. Here the CDR3 DNA reads TGTGCCAGCGCCCCCGGTGACTGGGAGAGATCACCCCTCCACTTT.

This clone came up a few times. The J gene is TRBJ1-1, the V gene TRBV12-5; D not certain. V shed 2 bases and J shed 1 base, with 2 bases lying between them. Looked up from germline, CDR1 is LGHNT and CDR2 is FRNRAP. The CDR3 has 12 residues. DNA of the CDR3: TGTGCTAGTGGTTTGTGGAACACTGAAGCTTTCTTT. Residues: CASGLWNTEAFF.

The chain is built from TRBV27 and TRBJ1-2; weak D call: TRBD1 (6 bases). Trimming removed 1 base from V and 7 bases from J, with 13 bases in between. Germline V lookup: CDR1 MNHEY, CDR2 SMNVEV (reference sequence). The CDR3 spans 14 residues. The CDR3 sequence is CASSLLRGAVGYTF. The DNA for the CDR3 is TGTGCCAGCAGTTTATTAAGGGGGGCCGTTGGCTACACCTTC.